This TCR beta chain appears in the sequencing data of a study of T cells in Graves' hyperthyroidism and ophthalmopathy. The TCR beta CDR3 regions underwent amplification using RNA transcripts as the source. TCR CDR3 underwent first-round RT-PCR with the HTBI primer set. Via MiXCR, TCRdb re-called the multiplex PCR reads, giving one row per CDR3 protein. The table lists under 550,000 distinct CDR3 sequences, 20% of them singletons. Trimming removed 1 base at V and 3 bases at J, with 12 bases between. The CDR3 spans 14 residues. Germline values: CDR1 DFQATT, CDR2 SNEGSKA (reference sequence). This clonotype was recorded at least ten times.

This TCR was recovered from a man aged 35 to 55 with Graves' ophthalmopathy. Sequenced: blood. The gene calls are TRBV20-1 and TRBJ1-1; D gene uncertain. The CDR3 is CSARALGSHTEAFF. As DNA, the CDR3 is TGCAGTGCTAGAGCCCTGGGGAGCCACACTGAAGCTTTCTTT.